The entry below describes one T cell receptor (beta chain). The data originate from a study of blood T cell repertoires in COVID-19. Study in general: Samples of COVID-19 (acute and convalescent) were obtained from the United States, Italy and Spain. Sources were T cells, B-cell-depleted T cells, or PBMCs; the material itself was cDNA or gDNA.

Source study methods: Scientists estimated how many nucleated cells there were by amplifying reference gene primers. Assay used: immunoSEQ multiplex PCR; TCRdb lists only in-frame clones, some missing. That table supplies the V and J calls and clone size; D and trimming were determined from the DNA. The data hold around 700,000 clones, with around 90% observed a single time. Trimming stripped 5 bases from V and 4 bases from J, with 17 bases between. The CDR3 has 15 amino acids. The germline CDR1 and CDR2 sequences are MGHDK and SYGVNS. Sequencing was performed on peripheral blood. This clonotype was obtained from a woman younger than 30 with acute or convalescent COVID-19. The chain carries TRBV25-1 and TRBJ1-1; D not certain. Here the CDR3 reads CASSRLDPRSTEAFF. DNA of the CDR3: TGTGCCAGCAGTCGCTTAGATCCCCGGTCCACTGAAGCTTTCTTT.